This T cell receptor (beta chain) was sequenced in a study of T cells in Graves' hyperthyroidism and ophthalmopathy (dated by TCRdb to between 2018 and 2021). About the full investigation: Peripheral blood samples were taken at the time of initial diagnosis, prior to any treatment. To identify TCR V-J signatures that set the groups apart, the researchers used a discovery cohort of 100 patients, made up of under 50 with Graves' ophthalmopathy and 57 with stable Graves' hyperthyroidism. Whether ophthalmopathy could be predicted prospectively was tested in an independent validation cohort made up of 18 to 20 hyperthyroidism patients plus 17 patients who later progressed to ophthalmopathy. The 90 to 100 discovery patients were randomly divided into training and test sets at a 7:3 ratio. The study also compared thyroid tissue and blood T-cell repertoires from five or six Graves' hyperthyroidism patients. Once sampling was done, hyperthyroidism patients were given methimazole at a starting dose of 30 mg daily, whereas ophthalmopathy patients were given high-dose intravenous methylprednisolone. The paper describes TCR Vbeta CDR3 sequencing of 120 to 150 peripheral blood samples, made up of under 50 ophthalmopathy patients, around 73 hyperthyroidism patients and some 17 progressor patients. The investigation overall reported the following: During validation, the model predicted progression to ophthalmopathy a median of around 6 months ahead of onset, with roughly 65% sensitivity and 72.22% specificity. Most expanded thyroid clonotypes (frequency above 0.001) were also detected in blood, suggesting blood repertoires may reflect thyroid immune responses. In cross-validation, a model built on a 13 V-J signature told ophthalmopathy apart from stable hyperthyroidism with over 85% sensitivity and approximately 84% specificity, and in testing the same model reached 80%/75%. No statistical method was used to fix the sample size in advance, and group allocation was not hidden from the investigators.

Regarding this clonotype: Its antigen is currently not known. No base qualities exist here, and no much larger clone lies one base off it.

The germline V gene sets CDR1 to MNHNS and CDR2 to SASEGT. Trimming at the junction amounts to 8 bases on V and 0 bases on J, and the germline ends lie 23 bases apart. The CDR3 has 19 amino acids, counting the end cysteine and phenylalanine. Of the read, only the CDR3 DNA is kept; its 57 bases are in frame from base 1. Hyperthyroidism patients were newly diagnosed, had a disease duration of under 2 months, and were aged 18 to 65 years. Exclusion was applied to patients with uncontrolled infections, other autoimmune diseases, pregnancy or lactation. Diagnoses relied on clinical symptoms, serum thyroxine and TRAb, thyroid ultrasound and orbital computed tomography. Blood from progressor patients was drawn when they were first diagnosed with hyperthyroidism, before any ophthalmopathy symptoms appeared. Ficoll-Paque density gradient centrifugation was used to isolate PBMCs from around 9.1 ml of fresh peripheral blood. Progressor patients were first diagnosed with Graves' hyperthyroidism and then developed ophthalmopathy during follow-up. Total RNA was extracted using Trizol reagent, and RNA quality was assessed on an Agilent 2100 Bioanalyzer.

TCR beta CDR3 regions were amplified from RNA transcripts. The TCR CDR3 was subjected to a first round of RT-PCR using the HTBI primer set and the Qiagen OneStep RT-PCR kit. Libraries were constructed in a second round of multiplex PCR, after which size selection and purification were carried out. Libraries were sequenced paired-end with 100 bp reads on an Illumina HiSeq2000. The source study handled its data this way. SOAPnuke was used to process the raw data, throwing out any read that contained adapters or uncalled bases, had a mean Phred below 15, or lacked an exact constant-primer or identifier match. High-quality paired reads were merged with COPE v1.2.5, and unique nucleotide sequences were defined as clonotypes. MiTCR v1.1 was used to align clonotypes to the IMGT TRBV, TRBD and TRBJ reference segments. Analysis was restricted to V-J combinations with a frequency above 0.0001, which covered 98% to 99.2% of repertoires. The TCS score was defined as F50 (clonal expansion) divided by E x V (chaos), with BLOSUM62-based TCRdist calculated between CDR3 peptides within each V-J. Welch's t-statistics and random forest reduced roughly 500 V-J features to some 14, which were used in a naive Bayes classifier (R e1071). Clones were called with MiXCR by TCRdb after fastp trimmed the public reads at Q25, and only in-frame beta chains were retained. Identical CDR3 proteins give one entry, which carries the most common genes and DNA. The V and J calls and clone size come from TCRdb's table, not from the authors' own analysis. The sample contains hundreds of thousands of distinct CDR3 sequences, about 17% of them found a single time. 16% of the sample is held by the ten biggest clonotypes.

The sequenced material came from blood. This receptor was identified in a woman aged 45-60 years with Graves' hyperthyroidism that later progressed to Graves' ophthalmopathy. Recombination joined TRBV6-1 with TRBJ2-6; perhaps TRBD1 is the D gene, with 5 bases matching. CDR3 loop: CASGAAVGQGASGANVLTF. The DNA sequence is TGTGCCAGCGGGGCGGCAGTAGGGCAGGGCGCCTCTGGGGCCAACGTCCTGACTTTC.